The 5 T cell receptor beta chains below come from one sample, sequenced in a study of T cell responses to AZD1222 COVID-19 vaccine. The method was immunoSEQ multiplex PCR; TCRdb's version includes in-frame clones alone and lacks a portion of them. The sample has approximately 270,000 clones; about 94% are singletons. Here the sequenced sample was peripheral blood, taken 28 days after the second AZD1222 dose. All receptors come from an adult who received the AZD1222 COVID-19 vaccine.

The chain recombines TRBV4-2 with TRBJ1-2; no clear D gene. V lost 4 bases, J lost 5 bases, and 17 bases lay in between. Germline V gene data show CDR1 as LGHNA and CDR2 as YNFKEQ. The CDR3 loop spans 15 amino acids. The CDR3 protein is CASSPGKGLRYGYTF. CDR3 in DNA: TGTGCCAGCAGCCCGGGGAAGGGTTTACGATATGGCTACACCTTC.

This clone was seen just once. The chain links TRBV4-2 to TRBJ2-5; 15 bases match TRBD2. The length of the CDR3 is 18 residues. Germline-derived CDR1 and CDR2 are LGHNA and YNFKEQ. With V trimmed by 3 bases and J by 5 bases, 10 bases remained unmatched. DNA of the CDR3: TGTGCCAGCAGCCACTCGGGACTAGCGGGGGGAAGTAGGGAGACCCAGTACTTC. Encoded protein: CASSHSGLAGGSRETQYF.

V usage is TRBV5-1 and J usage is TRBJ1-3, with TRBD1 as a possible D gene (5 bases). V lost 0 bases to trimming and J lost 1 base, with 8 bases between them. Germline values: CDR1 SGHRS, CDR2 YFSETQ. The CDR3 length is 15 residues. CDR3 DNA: TGCGCCAGCAGCTTGGGGACACGGTCTGGAAACACCATATATTTT. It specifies CASSLGTRSGNTIYF.

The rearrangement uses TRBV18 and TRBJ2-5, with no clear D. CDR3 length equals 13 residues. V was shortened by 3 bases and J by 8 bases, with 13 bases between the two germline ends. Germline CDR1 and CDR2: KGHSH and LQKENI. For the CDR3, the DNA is TGTGCCAGCTCACCGAGTGCCAAAGGAACCCAGTACTTC. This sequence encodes CASSPSAKGTQYF.

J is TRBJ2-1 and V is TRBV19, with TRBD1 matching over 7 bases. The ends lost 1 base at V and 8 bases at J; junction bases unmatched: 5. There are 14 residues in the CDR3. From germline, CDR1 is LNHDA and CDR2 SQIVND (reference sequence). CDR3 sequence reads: CASSIGGTADEQFF. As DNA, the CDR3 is TGTGCCAGTAGTATAGGAGGGACAGCGGATGAGCAGTTCTTC.